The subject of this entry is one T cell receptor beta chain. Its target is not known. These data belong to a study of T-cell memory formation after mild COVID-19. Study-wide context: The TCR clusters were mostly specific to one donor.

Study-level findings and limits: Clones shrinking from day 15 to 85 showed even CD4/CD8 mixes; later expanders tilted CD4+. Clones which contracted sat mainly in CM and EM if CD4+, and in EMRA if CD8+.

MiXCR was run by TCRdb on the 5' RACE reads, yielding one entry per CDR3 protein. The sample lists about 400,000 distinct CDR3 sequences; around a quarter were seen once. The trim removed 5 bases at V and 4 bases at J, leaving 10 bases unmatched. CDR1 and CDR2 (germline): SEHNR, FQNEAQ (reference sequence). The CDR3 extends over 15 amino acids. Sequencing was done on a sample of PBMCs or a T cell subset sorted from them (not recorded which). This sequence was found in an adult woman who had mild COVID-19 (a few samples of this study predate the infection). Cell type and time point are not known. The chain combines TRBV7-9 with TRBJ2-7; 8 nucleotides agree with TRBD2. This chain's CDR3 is CASSLSPGLGYEQYF. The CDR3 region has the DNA TGTGCCAGCAGCCTATCGCCGGGACTAGGATACGAGCAGTACTTC.